These 29 T cell receptor beta chains came from one sample sequenced in a study of Graves' ophthalmopathy and Graves' hyperthyroidism. RNA served as the template for amplifying TCR beta CDR3 regions. RT-PCR in the first round used HTBI primers; a second-round multiplex PCR followed. Using its own MiXCR run on the multiplex PCR reads, TCRdb lists one record per CDR3 protein. The sample contains about 600,000 distinct CDR3 sequences, 35% to 45% of which appear only once. The sample was peripheral blood or thyroid tissue (not recorded which). The receptors were sampled from an adult man with Graves' hyperthyroidism.

This clonotype has more than one count but fewer than ten. The chain is built from TRBV4-1 and TRBJ1-2, with a weak D call TRBD1 (5 bases). The V gene lost 0 bases and the J gene lost 6 bases, with 17 bases spanning the gap. CDR1 and CDR2 from the germline V gene are MGHRA and YSYEKL. This CDR3 spans 16 amino acids. For the CDR3, the DNA is TGCGCCAGCAGCCAAGATAGGGGCAGCCAGCATAATGGCTACACCTTC. It translates to CASSQDRGSQHNGYTF.

This clonotype has at least ten counts. V and J are TRBV7-2 and TRBJ2-7; 7 bases are shared with TRBD2. Germline trimming cut 2 bases from V and 6 bases from J; bases unmatched to any gene: 7. The CDR3 loop spans 14 amino acids. The germline V gene has CDR1 SGHTA and CDR2 FQGNSA. CDR3 sequence (DNA): TGTGCCAGCAGCTTATTTCCGGGAGGTCGCGAGCAGTACTTC. This gives the protein CASSLFPGGREQYF.

The chain's CDR3 is CASSFPGGGGYTF. CDR3 nucleotide sequence: TGTGCCAGCAGTTTCCCAGGGGGCGGTGGCTACACCTTC. The V call is TRBV12-3 or TRBV12-4, the J call TRBJ1-2; 8 bases are shared with TRBD1. The CDR3 sequence is 13 residues long. V lost 3 bases to trimming and J lost 7 bases; unmatched junction nucleotides: 4.

The chain has TRBV4-1 and TRBJ1-4; D is unclear. The CDR3 loop spans 13 amino acids. Between the trimmed V and J ends, which lost 4 bases and 7 bases, there was a span of 10 bases. Germline V gene lookup returns CDR1 MGHRA and CDR2 YSYEKL. The CDR3 region has the DNA TGCGCCAGCAGCCCCCCGGCGGGTGAAAAACTGTTTTTT. Residues: CASSPPAGEKLFF.

This clonotype appeared many times. This rearrangement joins TRBV9 to TRBJ1-5; tentatively, D is TRBD1 (5 bases). Germline-derived CDR1 and CDR2 are SGDLS and YYNGEE. The CDR3 has 15 amino acids. The germline V and J ends were trimmed by 3 bases and 5 bases, with 15 bases remaining between them. CDR3 protein: CASSASQGRDQPQHF. The CDR3 DNA is TGTGCCAGCAGCGCCTCGCAGGGAAGAGATCAGCCCCAGCATTTT.

In the case of this clonotype: The CDR3 does not close with the conserved phenylalanine or tryptophan, likely indicating a read error. The rearrangement links TRBV5-4 to TRBJ1-1; 8 nucleotides match TRBD1. Germline CDR1 and CDR2: SGHNT and YYREEE (reference sequence). The junction had 9 bases not matched to a gene; V was cut back by 0 bases and J by 11 bases. CDR3 length: 14 amino acids. DNA for the CDR3: TGTGCCAGCAGCTTGGGGGAATTGACAGGGGAGGCTTTCGTT. Its protein product is CASSLGELTGEAFV.

This clonotype was recorded at least ten times. The gene calls are TRBV29-1 and TRBJ1-1, with unresolved D. The CDR3 loop spans 12 amino acids. The germline V gene encodes CDR1 SQVTM and CDR2 ANQGSEA. Written as DNA, the CDR3 is TGCAGTTCCTCAGGCCCGAACACTGAAGCTTTCTTT. Its protein is CSSSGPNTEAFF.

The rearrangement joins TRBV7-3 to TRBJ1-1; TRBD1 might be the D (6 bases). The V gene's germline CDR1 is SGHTA and CDR2 FQGTGA. The length of the CDR3 is 15 residues. V was cut by 1 base and J by 3 bases, with 12 bases left in between. The CDR3 DNA reads as TGTGCCAGCAGCTTAATGGGGGCAGCGGACACTGAAGCTTTCTTT. Encoded protein: CASSLMGAADTEAFF.

This chain joins TRBV27 and TRBJ1-2; D is unresolved. This CDR3 spans 13 amino acids. Germline CDR1 is MNHEY and CDR2 is SMNVEV (reference sequence). The V and J ends lost 6 bases and 0 bases respectively, with 8 bases between them. CDR3 region: CASRQRTNYGYTF. DNA of the CDR3: TGTGCCAGCAGACAGCGGACTAACTATGGCTACACCTTC.

This clonotype was picked up many times. The J gene is TRBJ1-5, the V gene TRBV4-1; no definite D call. Germline V gene data show CDR1 as MGHRA and CDR2 as YSYEKL. V lost 1 base to trimming and J lost 4 bases, with 5 bases between them. CDR3 length equals 13 residues. CDR3 DNA sequence: TGCGCCAGCAGCCAAGCCCTGAATCAGCCCCAGCATTTT. This codes for CASSQALNQPQHF.

About this clonotype: The CDR3 carries no conserved terminal phenylalanine or tryptophan, so it likely arises from a read error. Because the CDR3's place on the DNA is in doubt, the DNA is left out and the CDR3 is given as listed by TCRdb. This chain uses TRBV24-1 with TRBJ2-2; the table's TRBD2 call for D was not verified on the DNA. Both ends counted, the CDR3 spans 11 residues. Germline values: CDR1 KGHDR, CDR2 SFDVKD. CDR3 protein: CATSDSSRGGL.

This clonotype was recorded only once. The genes are TRBV7-3 and TRBJ1-1; 10 bases match TRBD1. Germline V gene data show CDR1 as SGHTA and CDR2 as FQGTGA. The CDR3 is 14 residues long. J lost 4 bases, V lost 7 bases, and 6 bases had no gene match. The CDR3 sequence is CASTTGDRGTEAFF. The CDR3 coding sequence is TGTGCCAGCACGACCGGGGACAGGGGCACTGAAGCTTTCTTT.

This clonotype was counted ten times or more. The rearrangement joins TRBV4-1 to TRBJ2-2; no definite D call. CDR1 is MGHRA and CDR2 is YSYEKL in the germline V gene. This CDR3 contains 13 residues. Deletions cut 1 base from V and 4 bases from J, with 4 bases between. The CDR3 region is CASSQGRTGELFF. DNA for the CDR3: TGCGCCAGCAGCCAAGGACGCACCGGGGAGCTGTTTTTT.

This clonotype was picked up many times. The chain combines TRBV7-2 with TRBJ2-7; 7 bases are a match to TRBD2. Germline CDR1 is SGHTA and CDR2 is FQGNSA. CDR3 length: 16 residues. J gave up 0 bases and V 1 base, and 6 bases lay outside the gene matches. The CDR3 here is CASSLEFSGGSYEQYF. The CDR3 nucleotides read TGTGCCAGCAGCTTAGAATTTTCGGGAGGCTCCTACGAGCAGTACTTC.

A word on this clonotype: As the CDR3 is not closed by the conserved phenylalanine or tryptophan, this likely results from a read error. The DNA is omitted, as the CDR3 cannot be located on it reliably, and the CDR3 follows TCRdb's listing. The genes are TRBV7-9 and TRBJ2-7; TRBD1 is the table's D call and was not checked against the DNA. From germline, CDR1 is SEHNR and CDR2 FQNEAQ (reference sequence). The CDR3 is made up of 12 amino acids, end residues included. CDR3: CASSHTRSEQDY.

The chain is built from TRBV5-8 and TRBJ2-7; D unresolved. CDR1 and CDR2 from the germline V gene are SGHTS and YDEGEE. This CDR3 comprises 15 residues. Trimming shortened V by 6 bases and J by 7 bases, and 23 bases separated the two germline ends. The CDR3 here is CASNPQRRSPQEQYF. The CDR3 coding sequence is TGTGCCAGCAACCCTCAAAGACGGTCCCCCCAGGAGCAGTACTTC. The entire variable domain, with the rest obtained from reference TRBV5-8 and TRBJ2-7, is as follows: EAGVTQSPTHLIKTRGQQATLRCSPISGHTSVYWYQQALGLGLQFLLWYDEGEERNRGNFPPRFSGRQFPNYSSELNVNALELEDSALYLCASNPQRRSPQEQYFGPGTRLTVT.

Ten or more counts support this clonotype. The V call is TRBV9, the J call TRBJ1-5, with D unclear. The CDR3 extends over 14 amino acids. Germline loops: CDR1 SGDLS, CDR2 YYNGEE. Trimming shortened V by 3 bases and J by 1 base, and 8 bases separated the two germline ends. CDR3 nucleotide sequence: TGTGCCAGCAGCGGTCCAACGAGCAATCAGCCCCAGCATTTT. This gives the protein CASSGPTSNQPQHF.

There are a few counts of this clonotype. The chain is built from TRBV5-6 and TRBJ1-2, with 9 bases lining up with TRBD1. Germline V gene data show CDR1 as SGHDT and CDR2 as YYEEEE. J lost 2 bases, V lost 6 bases, and 11 bases had no gene match. This CDR3 has 16 residues. This chain's CDR3 is CASTQPGTGPNYGYTF. The CDR3 DNA is TGTGCCAGCACCCAACCTGGGACAGGGCCAAACTATGGCTACACCTTC.

Ten or more counts support this clonotype. The chain recombines TRBV7-6 with TRBJ2-7; D not certain. The CDR3 consists of 12 residues. Trimming stripped 5 bases from V and 7 bases from J, with 12 bases between. CDR1 and CDR2 from the germline V gene are SGHVS and FNYEAQ. CDR3 in amino acids: CASSLDLGEQYF. The CDR3 region has the DNA TGTGCCAGCAGCCTAGACTTGGGGGAGCAGTACTTC.

This clonotype was counted at least ten times. The chain uses TRBV5-4 and TRBJ1-2; 7 bases fit TRBD1. With V trimmed by 6 bases and J by 8 bases, 10 bases remained unmatched. This CDR3 spans 13 amino acids. The V gene's germline CDR1 is SGHNT and CDR2 YYREEE (reference sequence). The CDR3 bases are TGTGCCAGCACGAGGGGGCTGGAATACGGCTACACCTTC. As protein: CASTRGLEYGYTF.

The chain links TRBV7-9 to TRBJ2-5; maybe TRBD1 (6 bases). V was cut by 7 bases and J by 5 bases, with 17 bases left in between. The germline gives CDR1 SEHNR, CDR2 FQNEAQ (reference sequence). The CDR3 contains 14 residues. In nucleotides, the CDR3 is TGTGCCAGCACGACAGGAACCCCCGAGGAGACCCAGTACTTC. Protein sequence: CASTTGTPEETQYF.

As to this clonotype: The conserved phenylalanine or tryptophan is not found at the CDR3 terminus, so this likely reflects a read error. It is unclear where the CDR3 begins or ends on the DNA, so no DNA is shown, and the CDR3 is as TCRdb lists it. The chain recombines TRBV7-8 with TRBJ2-7. CDR1 and CDR2 (germline): SGHVS, FQNEAQ. The CDR3 contains 8 residues when both ends are counted. The CDR3 is CASSLSGL.

Ten or more counts support this clonotype. This chain links TRBV20-1 with TRBJ2-5, with D tentatively TRBD1 (6 bases). The CDR3 runs to 13 residues. From germline, CDR1 is DFQATT and CDR2 SNEGSKA (reference sequence). Trimming removed 4 bases from V and 4 bases from J, with 13 bases in between. CDR3 in amino acids: CSANRAGAETQYF. CDR3 coding DNA: TGCAGTGCTAACCGGGCAGGGGCAGAGACCCAGTACTTC.

With respect to this clonotype: A much larger clone lies one base from this, so it may be a read error. The chain joins TRBV12-3 or TRBV12-4 to TRBJ2-5, with 9 bases that match TRBD1. The CDR3 has 14 amino acids. The J segment lost 3 bases and the V segment lost 4 bases, leaving 3 bases of the junction unmatched. CDR3 sequence reads: CASSCGQGKETQYF. CDR3 sequence (DNA): TGTGCCAGCAGTTGCGGACAGGGGAAAGAGACCCAGTACTTC.

In its sample, this clonotype was seen many times. The chain joins TRBV7-8 to TRBJ2-5, with 9 positions matching TRBD2. Germline loops: CDR1 SGHVS, CDR2 FQNEAQ. V shed 1 base and J 4 bases; nucleotides not matched to a gene: 4. The CDR3 runs 15 residues. DNA for the CDR3: TGTGCCAGCAGCTTAGTTGGTAGCGGGAGAGAGACCCAGTACTTC. Translation gives CASSLVGSGRETQYF. Drawing the rest from reference TRBV7-8 and TRBJ2-5, the complete variable domain is GAGVSQSPRYKVAKRGQDVALRCDPISGHVSLFWYQQALGQGPEFLTYFQNEAQLDKSGLPSDRFFAERPEGSVSTLKIQRTQQEDSAVYLCASSLVGSGRETQYFGPGTRLLVL.

The V call is TRBV10-1, the J call TRBJ1-1, with no clear D. The CDR3 runs 15 residues. With 0 bases removed from V and 3 bases from J, the gap between germline ends came to 11 bases. Germline V gives CDR1 WNHNN, CDR2 SYGVQD (reference sequence). The CDR3 spells CASSESTREDTEAFF. The CDR3 DNA reads as TGCGCCAGCAGTGAGTCGACTCGTGAGGACACTGAAGCTTTCTTT.

About this clonotype itself: One junction end does not reproduce the germline sequence, and a read error may be involved. The rearrangement joins TRBV7-2 to TRBJ1-2; D gene ambiguous. Germline lookup yields CDR1 SGHTA and CDR2 FQGNSA. The CDR3 totals 16 residues. CDR3 bases: TGTGCCAGCAGCCCAAAGTCCCGGAATACTAACTATGGCTACGCCTTC. Protein sequence: CASSPKSRNTNYGYAF.

The chain uses TRBV9 and TRBJ1-2; TRBD1 is a possible D gene (6 bases). CDR3 length: 14 residues. Trimming removed 2 bases from V and 8 bases from J, with 16 bases in between. Germline CDR1 SGDLS, CDR2 YYNGEE. The DNA for the CDR3 is TGTGCCAGCAGCGTTTCCGCAGGGGCTGGCGGCTACACCTTC. Protein sequence: CASSVSAGAGGYTF.

The table lists this clonotype with a few counts. Germline and junction disagree at one end, which may indicate a read error. This chain uses TRBV24-1 with TRBJ2-5; TRBD2 might be the D (5 bases). CDR3 length: 12 amino acids. Germline V gene lookup returns CDR1 KGHDR and CDR2 SFDVKD. The CDR3 sequence: CASSPQPGAQYF. In DNA, the CDR3 is TGTGCCAGCAGTCCCCAACCCGGGGCCCAGTACTTC.